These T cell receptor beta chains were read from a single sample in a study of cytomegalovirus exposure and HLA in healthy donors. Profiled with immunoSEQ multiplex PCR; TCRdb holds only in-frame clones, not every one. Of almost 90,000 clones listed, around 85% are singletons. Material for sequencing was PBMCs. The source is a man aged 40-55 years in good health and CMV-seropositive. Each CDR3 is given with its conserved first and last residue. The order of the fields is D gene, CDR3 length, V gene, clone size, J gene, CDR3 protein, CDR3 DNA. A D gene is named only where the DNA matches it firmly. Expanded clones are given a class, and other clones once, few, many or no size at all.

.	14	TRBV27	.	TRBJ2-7	CAAGARGSSYEQYF	TGTGCCGCAGGGGCGCGCGGGAGCTCCTACGAGCAGTACTTC
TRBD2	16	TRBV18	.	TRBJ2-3	CASSATSGYSTDTQYF	TGTGCCAGCTCAGCGACTAGCGGGTATTCAACAGATACGCAGTATTTT
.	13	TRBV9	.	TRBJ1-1	CASSVGTNTEAFF	TGTGCCAGCAGCGTAGGGACTAACACTGAAGCTTTCTTT
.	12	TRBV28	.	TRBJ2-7	CASSLASYEQYF	TGTGCCAGCAGTTTAGCGTCATACGAGCAGTACTTC
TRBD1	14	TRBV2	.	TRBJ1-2	CASRGTGEFNGYTF	TGTGCCAGCAGGGGGACAGGGGAATTTAATGGCTACACCTTC
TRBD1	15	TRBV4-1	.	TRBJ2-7	CASSQVGQGAREQYF	TGCGCCAGCAGCCAAGTGGGACAGGGGGCTAGGGAGCAGTACTTC
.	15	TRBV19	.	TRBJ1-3	CASLETQGPPHTIYF	TGTGCCAGTTTAGAGACCCAGGGGCCTCCGCACACCATATATTTT
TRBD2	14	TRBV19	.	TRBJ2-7	CASTSGLAGDEQYF	TGTGCCAGTACCTCGGGACTAGCGGGGGACGAGCAGTACTTC
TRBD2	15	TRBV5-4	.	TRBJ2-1	CASSSTSGTIDEQFF	TGTGCCAGCAGCTCGACTAGCGGGACCATTGATGAGCAGTTCTTC
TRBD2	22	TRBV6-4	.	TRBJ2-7	CASSDSTGSEGLAGAIIGEQYF	TGTGCCAGCAGTGACTCGACAGGGTCGGAGGGACTAGCGGGAGCTATAATTGGGGAGCAGTACTTC
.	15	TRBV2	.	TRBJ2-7	CASSEGGDRFYEQYF	TGTGCCAGCAGTGAAGGGGGGGATAGGTTCTACGAGCAGTACTTC
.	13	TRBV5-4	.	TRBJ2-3	CASSFENTDTQYF	TGTGCCAGCAGCTTCGAGAACACAGATACGCAGTATTTT
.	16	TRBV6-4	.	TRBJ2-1	CASSTVAPSDYNEQFF	TGTGCCAGCAGTACTGTAGCGCCCTCGGACTACAATGAGCAGTTCTTC
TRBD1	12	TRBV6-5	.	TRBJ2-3	CASTPNRGTQYF	TGTGCCAGCACTCCTAACAGGGGTACGCAGTATTTT
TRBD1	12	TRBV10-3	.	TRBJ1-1	CAISAGTGEAFF	TGTGCCATCAGTGCGGGGACAGGAGAAGCTTTCTTT
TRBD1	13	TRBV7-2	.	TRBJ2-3	CASGTGSTDTQYF	TGTGCCAGCGGGACAGGGAGCACAGATACGCAGTATTTT
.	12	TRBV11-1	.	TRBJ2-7	CASSFGSYEQYF	TGTGCCAGCAGCTTCGGTTCCTACGAGCAGTACTTC
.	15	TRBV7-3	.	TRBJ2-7	CASRVAAGLGYEQYF	TGTGCCAGCAGGGTTGCAGCGGGTCTCGGCTACGAGCAGTACTTC
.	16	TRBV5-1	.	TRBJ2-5	CASSLGRGISKETQYF	TGCGCCAGCAGCTTGGGTCGGGGAATCTCAAAAGAGACCCAGTACTTC
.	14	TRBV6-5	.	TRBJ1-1	CASSYSRGNTEAFF	TGTGCCAGCAGTTACTCGAGAGGAAACACTGAAGCTTTCTTT
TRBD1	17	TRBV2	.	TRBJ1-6	CASSERQGFRYNSPLHF	TGTGCCAGCAGTGAGAGACAGGGGTTTCGCTACAATTCACCCCTCCACTTT
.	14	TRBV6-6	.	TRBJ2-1	CASSYATGYNEQFF	TGTGCCAGCAGTTACGCCACAGGGTACAATGAGCAGTTCTTC
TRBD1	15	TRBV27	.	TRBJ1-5	CASSLTGQGPQPQHF	TGTGCCAGCAGTTTAACGGGACAGGGGCCTCAGCCCCAGCATTTT
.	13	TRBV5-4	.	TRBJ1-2	CASSPDRNYGYTF	TGTGCCAGCAGTCCGGACAGAAACTATGGCTACACCTTC
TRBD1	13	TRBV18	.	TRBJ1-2	CASSPGDRGFCTF	TGTGCCAGCTCACCGGGGGACAGGGGGTTTTGCACCTTC
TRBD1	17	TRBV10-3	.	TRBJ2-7	CAISEPPTGTGGVEQYF	TGTGCCATCAGTGAGCCACCTACCGGGACAGGGGGCGTCGAGCAGTACTTC
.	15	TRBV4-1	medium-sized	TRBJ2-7	CASSQEFGVAYEQYF	TGCGCCAGCAGCCAAGAGTTTGGAGTTGCCTACGAGCAGTACTTC
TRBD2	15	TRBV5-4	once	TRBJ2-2	CASSLKNSGTGELFF	TGTGCCAGCAGCTTGAAAAATAGCGGGACCGGGGAGCTGTTTTTT
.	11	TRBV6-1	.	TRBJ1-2	CASSEQYGYTF	TGTGCCAGCAGTGAACAATATGGCTACACCTTC
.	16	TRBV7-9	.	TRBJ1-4	CASSSTQNRDTGKLFF	TGTGCCAGCAGCTCAACCCAAAACCGGGACACAGGAAAACTGTTTTTT